This T cell receptor (beta chain) was observed in a study of beta chain features in type 1 diabetes. Study-level results: Highly expressing activated T cells could be over-counted with a cDNA template. There was a moderate but significant shortening of TCRB CDR3s in all four CD4+ subsets of Type 1 diabetes patients. Type 1 diabetes patients had VDJ junctions that carried fewer insertions and more deletions.

This clone was recorded at least ten times. What it binds is unknown. Central memory, naive, regulatory and stem cell-like memory CD4+ cells were sorted by CD45RO/CCR7/CD25/CD127/CD95/CD27. Sequencing targeted expressed TCRB transcripts, as all isolated RNA had been reverse transcribed. The assay was immunoSEQ multiplex PCR, and TCRdb's table has in-frame clones only and misses some. The table shows 120,000 to 150,000 clones, with 9% to 10% occurring only once. This TCR was sampled from a woman in her 40s in good health. The sample taken for sequencing was central memory CD4+ T cells from blood.

In DNA, the CDR3 is TGTGCCAGCTCAGTAAACCGGGTCGATGAGCAGTTCTTC. Its translation is CASSVNRVDEQFF. The chain employs TRBV18 and TRBJ2-1; no reliable D call. This CDR3 has 13 residues. Germline CDR1 is KGHSH and CDR2 is LQKENI. V gave up 5 bases and J gave up 8 bases, with 13 bases separating them.